The rows below give T cell receptor beta chains drawn from one sample of a study of CD8 T cells in Susac syndrome. TCRdb independently ran MiXCR on the immunoSEQ multiplex PCR reads; one entry per CDR3 protein. Among around 140,000 distinct CDR3 sequences listed, less than 95% were seen once. Sequencing used CD4+ T cells from PBMCs. All receptors derive from a human donor in good health. The CDR3 runs from the conserved cysteine through the conserved F or W. The D gene is left open where the match is weak. Clone size is given for some rows only: seen once, a few or many times, or a class if the clone is expanded.

TRBD2 TRBJ2-1 few TRBV7-2 TGTGCCAGCAGTTTAGGGCTAGCGGGAGTCAATGAGCAGTTCTTC CASSLGLAGVNEQFF
NA TRBJ1-4 NA TRBV6-1 TGTGCCAGCAGATCGGGACTCCCGGCGGCTAATGAAAAACTGTTTTTT CASRSGLPAANEKLFF
TRBD2 TRBJ2-3 NA TRBV13 TGTGCCAGCAACGGACTAGCGGGGACTACGCAGTATTTT CASNGLAGTTQYF
TRBD1 TRBJ2-5 NA TRBV2 TGTGCCAGCAGGACAATACAGGGGGCTAATCAAGAGACCCAGTACTTC CASRTIQGANQETQYF
NA TRBJ2-5 NA TRBV7-7 TGTGCTAGCAGCTACCAAGTATCGGGGCAAGGGACCCAGTACTTC CASSYQVSGQGTQYF
NA TRBJ2-1 NA TRBV2 TGTGCCAGCAAGTTTGCGGCCGTAGGTGGCAATGAGCAGTTCTTC CASKFAAVGGNEQFF
NA TRBJ1-2 NA TRBV12-3/TRBV12-4 TGTGCCAGCAGCACCGGGACACGGCTGGTGGGCTACACCTTC CASSTGTRLVGYTF
TRBD2 TRBJ2-7 NA TRBV30 TGTGCCTGGAGTAAGACCAGCGGGGCTACCTACGAGCAGTACTTC CAWSKTSGATYEQYF
NA TRBJ1-5 NA TRBV6-2/TRBV6-3 TGTGCCAGCAGCCTCGCGGGGACAAATCAGCCCCAGCATTTT CASSLAGTNQPQHF
NA TRBJ2-7 once TRBV5-4 TGTGCCAGCAGCCCTCCTCCTGGGCACTCCTACGAGCAGTACTTC CASSPPPGHSYEQYF
NA TRBJ2-7 NA TRBV30 TGTGCCGCATGGCGGGACTCCTACGAGCAGTACTTC CAAWRDSYEQYF
NA TRBJ2-1 NA TRBV18 TGTGCCAGCTCACCAGCAAGTCAGAGCCATGAGCAGTTCTTC CASSPASQSHEQFF
NA TRBJ2-7 NA TRBV5-1 TGCGCCAGCAGCTTCGGTAGGGGGAACACCTACGAGCAGTACTTC CASSFGRGNTYEQYF
NA TRBJ1-3 NA TRBV20-1 TGCAGTGCTAGAGGGGGCTCTGGAAACACCATATATTTT CSARGGSGNTIYF
NA TRBJ2-1 NA TRBV3-1 TGTGCCAGCAGCCCTATTAACCCAACTCTAGATGAGCAGTTCTTC CASSPINPTLDEQFF
TRBD1 TRBJ2-7 NA TRBV5-1 TGCGCCAGCAGCTTTCGGACAGGAAGCTACGAGCAGTACTTC CASSFRTGSYEQYF
NA TRBJ1-5 NA TRBV6-1 TGTGCCAGCAGTGAACAAGGGAGGGGTAGCAATCAGCCCCAGCATTTT CASSEQGRGSNQPQHF
TRBD2 TRBJ2-7 NA TRBV6-1 TGTGCCAGCAGCGGGACTAGCGGGCCGGCCTCCTACGAGCAGTACTTC CASSGTSGPASYEQYF
NA TRBJ1-1 NA TRBV6-4 TGTGCCAGCAGTGCTTCCCCGGGGGGCACTGAAGCTTTCTTT CASSASPGGTEAFF
NA TRBJ1-2 NA TRBV3-1 TGTGCCAGCAGCCAAATCCCAGGCGGATTGCAGCACTATGGCTACACCTTC CASSQIPGGLQHYGYTF
TRBD2 TRBJ2-1 NA TRBV3-1 TGTGCCAGCAGCCACCTGACTAGCGGGAGGATTAATGAGCAGTTCTTC CASSHLTSGRINEQFF
NA TRBJ2-3 NA TRBV15 TGTGCCACCAGCAGAGATTCAGGACGCCGCACAGATACGCAGTATTTT CATSRDSGRRTDTQYF
NA TRBJ1-5 NA TRBV30 TGTGCCTGGAGTGGAGGGAGGAATCAGCCCCAGCATTTT CAWSGGRNQPQHF
NA TRBJ2-7 NA TRBV7-2 TGTGCCAGCAGCTCCTCCCTCCAGGGACCCTACGAGCAGTACTTC CASSSSLQGPYEQYF
NA TRBJ1-1 NA TRBV2 TGTGCCAGCCTAGAGGCCGGGGACACTGAAGCTTTCTTT CASLEAGDTEAFF
TRBD2 TRBJ2-7 NA TRBV13 TGTGCCAGCTCCGGGGGGTCGCTAGCGGGAATTGACGAGCAGTACTTC CASSGGSLAGIDEQYF
NA TRBJ2-1 NA TRBV5-6 TGTGCCAGCAGCTCTTACGACAGAGACAATGAGCAGTTCTTC CASSSYDRDNEQFF
NA TRBJ2-7 NA TRBV25-1 TGTGCCAGCAGTGGGTGGACGAGGGGGTCAAACGAGCAGTACTTC CASSGWTRGSNEQYF
NA TRBJ1-4 NA TRBV5-8 TGTGCCAGCAGCTTGGGAGCAGTAACTAATGAAAAACTGTTTTTT CASSLGAVTNEKLFF
NA TRBJ2-1 NA TRBV29-1 TGCAGCGTTCCCCAAACTAACTCCTACAATGAGCAGTTCTTC CSVPQTNSYNEQFF
NA TRBJ1-2 NA TRBV3-1 TGTGCCAGCAGCCAAGTCTGGGCGGACTATGGCTACACCTTC CASSQVWADYGYTF
NA TRBJ1-2 once TRBV30 TGTGCCTGGAACCGGGGGATGAACTATGGCTACACCTTC CAWNRGMNYGYTF
NA TRBJ1-2 NA TRBV4-1 TGCGCCAGCAGCCAAGATCGAGCAGCACAACCCGATGGCTACACCTTC CASSQDRAAQPDGYTF
NA TRBJ2-1 NA TRBV25-1 TGTGCCAGCAGTGGGTTTAAGGGGGGGGCCTACAATGAGCAGTTCTTC CASSGFKGGAYNEQFF
NA TRBJ2-5 NA TRBV18 TGTGCCAGCTCACCTCTACTCAAGGGGGAGAGAGAGACCCAGTACTTC CASSPLLKGERETQYF
NA TRBJ1-5 NA TRBV4-1 TGCGCCAGCAGCCAGTCCCTATTGGGAGGTAATCAGCCCCAGCATTTT CASSQSLLGGNQPQHF
TRBD2 TRBJ2-5 NA TRBV4-1 TGCGCCAGCAGCTATACTAGCGGAGAGACCCAGTACTTC CASSYTSGETQYF
NA TRBJ2-7 NA TRBV7-9 TGTGCCAGCAGCCCAGCGGGACAGATATACGAGCAGTACTTC CASSPAGQIYEQYF
TRBD2 TRBJ2-1 NA TRBV10-3 TGTGCCATCAGGGGGACTAGCGGGAAAAATGAGCAGTTCTTC CAIRGTSGKNEQFF
NA TRBJ1-5 once TRBV18 TGTGCCAGCTCATACGACAAGAATCAGCCCCAGCATTTT CASSYDKNQPQHF
NA TRBJ1-1 NA TRBV11-2 TGTGCCAGCAGCGCCCAACAGGTGATGAACACTGAAGCTTTCTTT CASSAQQVMNTEAFF
NA TRBJ2-5 NA TRBV7-2 TGTGCCAGCAGCTACGCAAGGGGTCAAGAGACCCAGTACTTC CASSYARGQETQYF
TRBD1 TRBJ1-1 NA TRBV30 TGTGCCTTCCGGACAGGGGGGGACACTGAAGCTTTCTTT CAFRTGGDTEAFF
NA TRBJ1-1 few TRBV19 TGTGCCAGTAGAACGCCTCAGGGGAAGGCTGAAGCTTTCTTT CASRTPQGKAEAFF
NA TRBJ1-2 NA TRBV3-1 TGTGCCAGCAGCCACGGGCCGAATGGCTACACCTTC CASSHGPNGYTF
NA TRBJ2-7 NA TRBV10-3 TGTGCCATCAGGAGGGACTACGAGCAGTACTTC CAIRRDYEQYF
TRBD1 TRBJ2-6 NA TRBV4-1 TGCGCCAGCAGCCAATGGGGACAGGACACCAACTCTGGGGCCAACGTCCTGACTTTC CASSQWGQDTNSGANVLTF
NA TRBJ2-7 NA TRBV29-1 TGCAGCGTTCCGGGAGCTACCGAGCAGTACTTC CSVPGATEQYF
NA TRBJ2-1 NA TRBV5-6 TGTGCCAGCAGCCCCCGGCCCAGACTCGGCGATGAGCAGTTCTTC CASSPRPRLGDEQFF
TRBD1 TRBJ2-2 NA TRBV6-4 TGTGCCAGCAAGGGTGGACAGGGGGAAAACACCGGGGAGCTGTTTTTT CASKGGQGENTGELFF